What follows describes a single T cell receptor beta chain. Per the original methods: How many nucleated cells were present was estimated from reference gene primer amplification. Here immunoSEQ multiplex PCR was the method, and the copy in TCRdb shows in-frame clones only, minus some. V and J calls and clone size are copied from that table; D and trimming were computed from the DNA. The profile shows about 330,000 clones, 70% to 90% of them singletons. Researchers sorted participants into cohorts using their self-reported clinical history. This sample stems from a study of blood T cell repertoires in COVID-19. Study as a whole: The cDNA or gDNA used as material had been derived from T cells, B-cell-depleted T cells, or PBMCs.

Germline CDR1 and CDR2: ENHRY and SYGVKD. This CDR3 contains 16 residues. V shed 6 bases, J shed 2 bases, and the junction held 7 bases outside the gene matches. This receptor was obtained from a woman in her twenties or thirties who had recovered from COVID-19. Sequencing was performed on PBMCs or T cells enriched from blood (not recorded which). This rearrangement joins TRBV10-3 to TRBJ2-3, with 11 bases matching TRBD2. CDR3 nucleotide sequence: TGTGCCATCAGCATCACTAGCGGGGGTACCACAGATACGCAGTATTTT. Its translation: CAISITSGGTTDTQYF.